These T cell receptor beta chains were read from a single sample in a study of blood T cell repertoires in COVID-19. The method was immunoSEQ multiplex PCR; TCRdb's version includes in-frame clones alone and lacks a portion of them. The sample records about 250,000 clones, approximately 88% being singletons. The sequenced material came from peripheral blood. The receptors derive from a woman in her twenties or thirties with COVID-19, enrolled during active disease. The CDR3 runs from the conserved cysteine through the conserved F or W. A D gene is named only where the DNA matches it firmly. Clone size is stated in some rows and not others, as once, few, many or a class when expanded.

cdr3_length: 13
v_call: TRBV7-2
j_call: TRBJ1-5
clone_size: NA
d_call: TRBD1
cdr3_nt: TGTGCCAGCAGCCCACAGGGGGATCAGCCCCAGCATTTT
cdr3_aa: CASSPQGDQPQHF

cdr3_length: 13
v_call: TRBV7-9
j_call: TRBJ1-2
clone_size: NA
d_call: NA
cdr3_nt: TGTGCCAGCAGCCCTGTGGGGGCTGTTGGCTACACCTTC
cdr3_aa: CASSPVGAVGYTF

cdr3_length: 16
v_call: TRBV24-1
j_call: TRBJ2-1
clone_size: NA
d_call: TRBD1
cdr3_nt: TGTGCCACCAGTGATCCGGGACAGGGTCCCTACAATGAGCAGTTCTTC
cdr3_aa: CATSDPGQGPYNEQFF

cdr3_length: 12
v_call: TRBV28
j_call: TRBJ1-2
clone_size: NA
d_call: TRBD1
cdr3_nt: TGTGCCAGCAGTCGACAGGGTTTCGGCTACACCTTC
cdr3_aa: CASSRQGFGYTF

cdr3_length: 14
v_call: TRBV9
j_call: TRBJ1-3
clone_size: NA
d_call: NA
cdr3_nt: TGTGCCAGCAGCGCCACAGGGTCTGGAAACACCATATATTTT
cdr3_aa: CASSATGSGNTIYF

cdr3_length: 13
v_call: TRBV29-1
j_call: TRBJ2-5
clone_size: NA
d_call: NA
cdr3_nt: TGCAGCGTTGAATCCCGGGGAGGAGAGACCCAGTACTTC
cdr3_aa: CSVESRGGETQYF

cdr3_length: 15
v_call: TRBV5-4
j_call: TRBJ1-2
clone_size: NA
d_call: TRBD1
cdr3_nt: TGTGCCAGCAGCGGACCCCGACAGGGCCCGACTGAATACACCTTC
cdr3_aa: CASSGPRQGPTEYTF

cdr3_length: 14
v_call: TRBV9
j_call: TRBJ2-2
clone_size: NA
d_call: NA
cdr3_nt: TGTGCCAGCAGCGATAGCGTGAACACCGGGGAGCTGTTTTTT
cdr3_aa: CASSDSVNTGELFF

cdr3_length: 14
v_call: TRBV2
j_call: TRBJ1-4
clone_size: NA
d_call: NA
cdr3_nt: TGTGCCAGCAGTTCACAGGGAGGGAGAGAAAAACTGTTTTTT
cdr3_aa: CASSSQGGREKLFF

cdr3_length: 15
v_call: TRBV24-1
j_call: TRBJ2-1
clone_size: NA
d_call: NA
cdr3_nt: TGTGCCACCAGTGGGTTATCGGGAATCTACAATGAGCAGTTCTTC
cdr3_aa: CATSGLSGIYNEQFF

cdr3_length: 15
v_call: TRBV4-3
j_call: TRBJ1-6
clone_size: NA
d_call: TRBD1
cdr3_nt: TGCGCCAGCAGCCAAGACACAGGGGTCGGTTCACCCCTCCACTTT
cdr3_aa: CASSQDTGVGSPLHF

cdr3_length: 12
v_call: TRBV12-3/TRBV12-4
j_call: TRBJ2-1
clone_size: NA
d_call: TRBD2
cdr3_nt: TGTGCCAGCAGATACTCCGGGAGGTCGCAGTTCTTC
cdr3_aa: CASRYSGRSQFF

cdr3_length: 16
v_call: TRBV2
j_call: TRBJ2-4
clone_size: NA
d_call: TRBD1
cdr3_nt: TGTGCCAGTCACAGGGGCCACCTTCGAGCCAAAAACATTCAGTACTTC
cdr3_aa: CASHRGHLRAKNIQYF

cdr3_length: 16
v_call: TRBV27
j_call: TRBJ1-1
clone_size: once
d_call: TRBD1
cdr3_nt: TGTGCCAGCAGATACAGGACAGGGGGCTCGTACACTGAAGCTTTCTTT
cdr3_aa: CASRYRTGGSYTEAFF

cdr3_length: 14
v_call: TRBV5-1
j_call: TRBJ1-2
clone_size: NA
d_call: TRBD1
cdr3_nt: TGCGCCAGCAGCATGGGACAGGGGATTTATGGCTACACCTTC
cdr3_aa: CASSMGQGIYGYTF

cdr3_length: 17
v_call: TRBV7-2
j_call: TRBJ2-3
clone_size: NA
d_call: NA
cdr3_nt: TGTGCCAGCAGCTTATGGTCACAGGGACGAAGCACAGATACGCAGTATTTT
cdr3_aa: CASSLWSQGRSTDTQYF

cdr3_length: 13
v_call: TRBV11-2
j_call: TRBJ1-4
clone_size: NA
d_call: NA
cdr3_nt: TGTGCCAGCAGCTTAGATCAGGGTGAAAAACTGTTTTTT
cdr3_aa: CASSLDQGEKLFF

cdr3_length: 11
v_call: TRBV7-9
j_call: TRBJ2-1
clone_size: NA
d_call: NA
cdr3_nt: TGTGCCAGCAGCCAAACTGATGAGCAGTTCTTC
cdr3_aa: CASSQTDEQFF

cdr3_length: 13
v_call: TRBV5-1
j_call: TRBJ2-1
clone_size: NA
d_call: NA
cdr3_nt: TGCGCCAGCAGCTCAGGAGGCGGCAAGGGGCAGTTCTTC
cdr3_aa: CASSSGGGKGQFF

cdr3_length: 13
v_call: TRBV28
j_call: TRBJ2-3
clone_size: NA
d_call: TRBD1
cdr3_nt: TGTGCCAGCAGTTCACAGGGGGCAGATACGCAGTATTTT
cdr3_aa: CASSSQGADTQYF

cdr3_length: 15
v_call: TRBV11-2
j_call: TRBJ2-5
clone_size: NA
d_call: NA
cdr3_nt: TGTGCCAGCAGCCTCTCGGGACATACTCAAGAGACCCAGTACTTC
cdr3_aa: CASSLSGHTQETQYF

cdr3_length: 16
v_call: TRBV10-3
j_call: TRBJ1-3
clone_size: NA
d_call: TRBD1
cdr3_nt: TGTGCCATCAGTGAGTCTGGGACAGTCTCTGGAAACACCATATATTTT
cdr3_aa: CAISESGTVSGNTIYF

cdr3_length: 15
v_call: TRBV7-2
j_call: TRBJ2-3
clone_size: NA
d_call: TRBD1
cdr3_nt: TGTGCCAGCAGCCAAGGGACAGCTAGCACAGATACGCAGTATTTT
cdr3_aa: CASSQGTASTDTQYF

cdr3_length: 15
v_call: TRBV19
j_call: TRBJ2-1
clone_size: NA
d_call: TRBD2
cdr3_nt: TGTGCCAGTAGTATTGGGCGGGAGGGAAGCAATGAGCAGTTCTTC
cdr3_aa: CASSIGREGSNEQFF

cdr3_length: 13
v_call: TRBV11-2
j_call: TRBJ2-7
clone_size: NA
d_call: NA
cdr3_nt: TGTGCCAGCAGCTTAGATCCCTTCTACGAGCAGTACTTC
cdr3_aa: CASSLDPFYEQYF

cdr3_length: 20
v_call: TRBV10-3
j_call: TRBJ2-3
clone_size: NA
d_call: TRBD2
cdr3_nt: TGTGCCATCAGTGAGTCGACGGAAGGGACTAGCGGGAGTGGGACAGATACGCAGTATTTT
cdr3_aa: CAISESTEGTSGSGTDTQYF

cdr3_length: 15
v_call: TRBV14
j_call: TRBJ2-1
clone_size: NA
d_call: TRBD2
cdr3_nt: TGTGCCAGCAGCCAAGTAATAGCGGGGGGTCGTGAGCAGTTCTTC
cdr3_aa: CASSQVIAGGREQFF

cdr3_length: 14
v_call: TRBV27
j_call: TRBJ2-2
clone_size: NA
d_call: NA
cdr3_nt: TGTGCCAGCAGTGCGGGGGCAAACACCGGGGAGCTGTTTTTT
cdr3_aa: CASSAGANTGELFF

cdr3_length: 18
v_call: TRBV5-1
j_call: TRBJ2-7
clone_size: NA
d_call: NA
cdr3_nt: TGCGCCAGCAGCTTCCCCTCGCGTAGCGGATTTTTTGGGGACGAGCAGTACTTC
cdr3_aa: CASSFPSRSGFFGDEQYF

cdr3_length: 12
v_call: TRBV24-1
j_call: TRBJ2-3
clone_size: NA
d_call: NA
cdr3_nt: TGTGCCACCAGTGACTACCAAGATACGCAGTATTTT
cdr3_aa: CATSDYQDTQYF

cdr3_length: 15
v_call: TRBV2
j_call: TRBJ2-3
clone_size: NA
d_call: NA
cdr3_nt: TGTGCCAGCAGGAGGAGGGGGCTGGAGACAGATACGCAGTATTTT
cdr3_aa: CASRRRGLETDTQYF

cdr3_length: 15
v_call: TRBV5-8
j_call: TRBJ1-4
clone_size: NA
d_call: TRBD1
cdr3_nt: TGTGCCAGCAGCTTTGAGGCCCAGGGGGGAGAAAAACTGTTTTTT
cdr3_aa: CASSFEAQGGEKLFF

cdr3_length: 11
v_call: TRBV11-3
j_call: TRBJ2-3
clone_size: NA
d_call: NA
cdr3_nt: TGTGCCAGCGAGGGGGCAGATACGCAGTATTTT
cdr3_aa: CASEGADTQYF

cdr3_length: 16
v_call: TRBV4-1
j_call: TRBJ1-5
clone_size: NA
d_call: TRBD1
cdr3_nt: TGCGCCAGCAGCCCCATGCCGGGACAGGGTATTCAGCCCCAGCATTTT
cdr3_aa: CASSPMPGQGIQPQHF

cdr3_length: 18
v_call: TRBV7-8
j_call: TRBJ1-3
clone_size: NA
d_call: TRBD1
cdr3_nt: TGTGCCAGCAGCCCTAAACTTCGACAGGGTTGGACTGGAAACACCATATATTTT
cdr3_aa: CASSPKLRQGWTGNTIYF

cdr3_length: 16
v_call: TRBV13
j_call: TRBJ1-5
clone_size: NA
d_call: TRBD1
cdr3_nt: TGTGCCAGCAGCTTAAGGAGGAACAGGGGGCTGCAGCCCCAGCATTTT
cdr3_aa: CASSLRRNRGLQPQHF

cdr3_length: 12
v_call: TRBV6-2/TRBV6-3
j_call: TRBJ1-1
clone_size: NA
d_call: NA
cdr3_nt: TGTGCCAGCAGCCCCGGAAGGGGTGAAGCTTTCTTT
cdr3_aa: CASSPGRGEAFF

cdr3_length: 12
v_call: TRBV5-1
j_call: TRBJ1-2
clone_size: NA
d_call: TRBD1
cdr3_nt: TGCGCCAGCAGCCTGACAGGGTTCGGTTACACCTTC
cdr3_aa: CASSLTGFGYTF

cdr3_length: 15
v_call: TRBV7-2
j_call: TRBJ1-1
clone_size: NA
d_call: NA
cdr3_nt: TGTGCCAGCGCAACCCGGGGTCGCGGGAACACTGAAGCTTTCTTT
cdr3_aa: CASATRGRGNTEAFF

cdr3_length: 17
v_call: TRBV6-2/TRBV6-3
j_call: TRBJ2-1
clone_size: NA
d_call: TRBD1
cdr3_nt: TGTGCCAGCAGTTACTCAACGGACAGGCCCTCCTACAATGAGCAGTTCTTC
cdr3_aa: CASSYSTDRPSYNEQFF

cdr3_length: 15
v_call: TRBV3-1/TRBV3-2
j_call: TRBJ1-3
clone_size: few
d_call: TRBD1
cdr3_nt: TGTGCCAGCAGCCGAGAGACAGGGGCTGGAAACACCATATATTTT
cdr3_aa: CASSRETGAGNTIYF

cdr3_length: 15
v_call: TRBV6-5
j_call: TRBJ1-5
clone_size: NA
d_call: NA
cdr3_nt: TGTGCCACCTACAGGGCGGTCGGAATCAATCAGCCCCAGCATTTT
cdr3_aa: CATYRAVGINQPQHF

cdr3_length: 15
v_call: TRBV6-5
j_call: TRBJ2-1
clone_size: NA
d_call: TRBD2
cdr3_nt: TGTGCCAGCAGTCCCAGGACTAGCGGCTACAATGAGCAGTTCTTC
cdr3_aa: CASSPRTSGYNEQFF